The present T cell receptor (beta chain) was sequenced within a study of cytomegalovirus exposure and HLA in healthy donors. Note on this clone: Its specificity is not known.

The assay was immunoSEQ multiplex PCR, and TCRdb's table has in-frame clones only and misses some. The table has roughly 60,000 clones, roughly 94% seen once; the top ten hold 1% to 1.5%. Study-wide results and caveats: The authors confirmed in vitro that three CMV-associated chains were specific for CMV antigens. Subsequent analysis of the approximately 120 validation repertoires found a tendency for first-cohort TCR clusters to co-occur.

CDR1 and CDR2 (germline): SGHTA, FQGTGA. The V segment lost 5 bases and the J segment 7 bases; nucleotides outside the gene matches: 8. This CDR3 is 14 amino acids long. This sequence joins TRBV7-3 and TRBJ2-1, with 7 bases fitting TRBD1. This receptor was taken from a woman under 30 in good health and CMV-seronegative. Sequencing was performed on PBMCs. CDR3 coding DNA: TGTGCCAGCAGCCTATCGACAGGGTGGAATGAGCAGTTCTTC. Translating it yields CASSLSTGWNEQFF.